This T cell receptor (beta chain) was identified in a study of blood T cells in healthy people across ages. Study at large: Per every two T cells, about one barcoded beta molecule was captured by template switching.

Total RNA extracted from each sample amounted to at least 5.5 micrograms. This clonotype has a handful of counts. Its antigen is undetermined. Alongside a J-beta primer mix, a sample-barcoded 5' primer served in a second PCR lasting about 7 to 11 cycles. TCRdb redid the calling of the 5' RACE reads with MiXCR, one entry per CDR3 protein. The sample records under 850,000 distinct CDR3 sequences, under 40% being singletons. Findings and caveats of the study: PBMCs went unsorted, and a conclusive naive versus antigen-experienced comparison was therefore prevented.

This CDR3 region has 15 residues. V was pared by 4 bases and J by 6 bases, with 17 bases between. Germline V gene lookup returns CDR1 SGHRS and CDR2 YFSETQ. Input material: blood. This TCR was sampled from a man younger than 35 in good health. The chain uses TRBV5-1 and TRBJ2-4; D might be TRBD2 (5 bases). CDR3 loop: CASSPGHSAGNIQYF. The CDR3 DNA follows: TGCGCCAGCAGCCCGGGCCATAGCGCGGGAAACATTCAGTACTTC.